Sequencing of this T cell receptor beta chain was carried out in a study of monozygotic twins with inflammatory bowel disease. Broader study findings: Differences in immunosuppressive treatment may have been a source of added variability in patient repertoires. Nothing supported a single strong signal or clonotype that was associated with IBD. Lower sharing of clonotypes with other individuals was seen in IBD patients than in healthy twins. This was most marked in patients showing signs of disease activity.

TCRdb re-called the 5' RACE reads; every CDR3 protein appears as one record, without DNA. This sample's clone table lists approximately 390,000 distinct CDR3 sequences. As for this clonotype: Its antigen is not identified.

This CDR3 has 14 amino acids. Germline V gives CDR1 SEHNR, CDR2 FQNEAQ (reference sequence). The V and J genes are TRBV7-9 and TRBJ1-5; TCRdb's D call, TRBD1, is unchecked because there is no DNA. The source is a human donor with ulcerative colitis or Crohn's disease, or a healthy co-twin of an affected twin (not recorded which). Sequenced material: blood. This CDR3 reads CASSPTGINQPQHF.